A selection of T cell receptor beta chains follows, all from one sample in a study of blood T cell repertoires in COVID-19. Assay: immunoSEQ multiplex PCR; the TCRdb copy retains only in-frame clones and omits some. The profile covers fewer than 250,000 clones, with about nine tenths appearing a single time and approximately 2.4% taken by the ten largest. Sequenced: PBMCs or T cells enriched from blood (not recorded which). These receptors came from a woman aged 25 to 39 with acute COVID-19. Each CDR3 is given with its conserved first and last residue.

j_call v_call cdr3_aa
TRBJ2-7 TRBV18 CASSPPSLAGGLGEQYF
TRBJ2-5 TRBV7-9 CASSPTGTGSQETQYF
TRBJ2-3 TRBV19 CASSIPPERGGPDTQYF
TRBJ2-3 TRBV7-9 CASSLTGGADTQYF
TRBJ1-2 TRBV4-2 CASSQEDFTFYGYTF
TRBJ1-2 TRBV20-1 CSASTGQEYNYGYTF
TRBJ1-2 TRBV30 CAWSGDRGWGYTF
TRBJ1-6 TRBV2 CASSWTDTSNSPLHF
TRBJ1-3 TRBV5-5 CASRTGTSGNTIYF
TRBJ1-3 TRBV5-1 CASSWDSVESSGNTIYF
TRBJ1-2 TRBV6-2/TRBV6-3 CASSFTLRANYGYTF
TRBJ1-1 TRBV7-9 CASSPRQGAHGPEAFF
TRBJ2-2 TRBV9 CASGGRYTGELFF
TRBJ1-2 TRBV2 CASSSGGVYGYTF
TRBJ1-2 TRBV5-1 CASSLNTGALNYGYTF
TRBJ2-5 TRBV6-4 CASRDRGPQETQYF
TRBJ1-4 TRBV30 CAWSAGTGVGEKLFF
TRBJ1-2 TRBV2 CASGAEGLYTF
TRBJ1-6 TRBV18 CASSPPTGGRIIHPLHF
TRBJ2-3 TRBV18 CASSPTSGSRDTQYF
TRBJ2-5 TRBV2 CASRVRTQYF
TRBJ2-1 TRBV4-1 CASRGLAGAEYNEQFF
TRBJ2-5 TRBV3-1/TRBV3-2 CASSQDLGAGEETQYF
TRBJ1-5 TRBV4-1 CASSQDQNRFRKKGNQPQHF
TRBJ2-3 TRBV10-3 CAISESEGGTDTQYF
TRBJ2-7 TRBV7-9 CASSQVGGAFYEQYF
TRBJ1-5 TRBV27 CASSPSQGVSNQPQHF
TRBJ2-1 TRBV7-6 CASSAPTSPSNEQFF
TRBJ1-1 TRBV7-9 CASSLGQGGFTEAFF
TRBJ2-6 TRBV4-3 CASSQETSGANVLTF
TRBJ2-2 TRBV18 CASSPTLGLNTGELFF
TRBJ2-7 TRBV11-2 CASSSISGSSYEQYF
TRBJ1-2 TRBV5-1 CASSHGQDKYGYTF
TRBJ1-3 TRBV7-9 CASPDRDGGNTIYF
TRBJ2-7 TRBV18 CASSGQSSYEQYF
TRBJ1-2 TRBV5-5 CASSTFGARGYTF
TRBJ1-5 TRBV19 CASKLGGQGNQPQHF
TRBJ2-7 TRBV2 CAGTGGSSYEQYF
TRBJ1-2 TRBV7-6 CASSFAGGFGYTF